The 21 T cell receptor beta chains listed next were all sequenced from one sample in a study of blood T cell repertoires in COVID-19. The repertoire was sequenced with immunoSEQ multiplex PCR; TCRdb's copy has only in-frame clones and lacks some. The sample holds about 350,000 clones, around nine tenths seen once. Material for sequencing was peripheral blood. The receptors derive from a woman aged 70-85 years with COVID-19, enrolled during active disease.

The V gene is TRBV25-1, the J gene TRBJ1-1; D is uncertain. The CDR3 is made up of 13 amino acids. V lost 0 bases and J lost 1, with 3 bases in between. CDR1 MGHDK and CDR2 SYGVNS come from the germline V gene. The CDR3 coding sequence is TGTGCCAGCAGTGAATATAGGAACACTGAAGCTTTCTTT. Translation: CASSEYRNTEAFF.

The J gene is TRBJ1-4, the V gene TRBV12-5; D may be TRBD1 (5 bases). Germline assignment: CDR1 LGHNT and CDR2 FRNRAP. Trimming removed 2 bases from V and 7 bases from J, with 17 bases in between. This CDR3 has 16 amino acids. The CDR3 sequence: CASGLRLGGVAEKLFF. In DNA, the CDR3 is TGTGCTAGTGGTTTGCGGCTGGGGGGAGTTGCTGAAAAACTGTTTTTT.

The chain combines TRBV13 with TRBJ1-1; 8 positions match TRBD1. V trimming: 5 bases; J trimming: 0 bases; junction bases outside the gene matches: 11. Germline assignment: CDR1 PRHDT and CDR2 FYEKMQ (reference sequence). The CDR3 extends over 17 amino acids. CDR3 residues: CASSREPQGALNTEAFF. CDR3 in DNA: TGTGCCAGCAGCCGGGAACCGCAGGGGGCCCTGAACACTGAAGCTTTCTTT.

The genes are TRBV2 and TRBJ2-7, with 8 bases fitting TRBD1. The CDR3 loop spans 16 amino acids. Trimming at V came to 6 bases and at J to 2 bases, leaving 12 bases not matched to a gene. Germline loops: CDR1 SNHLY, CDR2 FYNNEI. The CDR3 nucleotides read TGTGCCAGCAGCCCTAAAACCCCGACAGGGGCCTACGAGCAGTACTTC. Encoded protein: CASSPKTPTGAYEQYF.

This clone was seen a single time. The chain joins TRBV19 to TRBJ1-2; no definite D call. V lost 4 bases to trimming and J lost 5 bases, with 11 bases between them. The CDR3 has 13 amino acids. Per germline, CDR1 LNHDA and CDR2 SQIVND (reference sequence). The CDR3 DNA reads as TGTGCCAGTAGTAGCGGCGGGTGGTATGGCTACACCTTC. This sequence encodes CASSSGGWYGYTF.

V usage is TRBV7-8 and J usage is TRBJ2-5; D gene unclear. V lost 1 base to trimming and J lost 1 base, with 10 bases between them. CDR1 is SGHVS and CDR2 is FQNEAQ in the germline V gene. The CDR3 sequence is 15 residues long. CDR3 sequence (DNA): TGTGCCAGCAGCTTAGAGGAGTCGCTCCAAGAGACCCAGTACTTC. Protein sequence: CASSLEESLQETQYF.

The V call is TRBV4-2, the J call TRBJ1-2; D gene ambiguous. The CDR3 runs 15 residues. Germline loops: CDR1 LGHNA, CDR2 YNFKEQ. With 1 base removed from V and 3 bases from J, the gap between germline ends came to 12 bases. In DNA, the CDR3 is TGTGCCAGCAGCCAAGTTGCGGGAATCTACTATGGCTACACCTTC. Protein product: CASSQVAGIYYGYTF.

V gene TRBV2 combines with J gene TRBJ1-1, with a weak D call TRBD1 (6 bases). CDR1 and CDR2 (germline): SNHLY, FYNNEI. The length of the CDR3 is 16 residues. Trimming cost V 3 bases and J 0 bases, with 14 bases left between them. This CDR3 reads CASSDPRGPVNTEAFF. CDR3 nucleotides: TGTGCCAGCAGTGACCCCAGGGGACCGGTGAACACTGAAGCTTTCTTT.

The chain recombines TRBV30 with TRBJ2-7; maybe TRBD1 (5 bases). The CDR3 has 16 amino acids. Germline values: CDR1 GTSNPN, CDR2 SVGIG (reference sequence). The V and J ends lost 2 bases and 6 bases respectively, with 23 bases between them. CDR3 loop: CAWSSVGASPLSEQYF. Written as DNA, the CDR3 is TGTGCCTGGAGTAGCGTTGGGGCAAGCCCCCTGAGCGAGCAGTACTTC.

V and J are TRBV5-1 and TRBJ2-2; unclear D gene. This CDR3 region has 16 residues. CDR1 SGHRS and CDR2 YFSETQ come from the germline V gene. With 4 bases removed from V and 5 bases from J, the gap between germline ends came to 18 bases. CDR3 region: CASSPLESTLTGELFF. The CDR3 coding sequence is TGCGCCAGCAGCCCTCTAGAGAGCACGCTGACCGGGGAGCTGTTTTTT.

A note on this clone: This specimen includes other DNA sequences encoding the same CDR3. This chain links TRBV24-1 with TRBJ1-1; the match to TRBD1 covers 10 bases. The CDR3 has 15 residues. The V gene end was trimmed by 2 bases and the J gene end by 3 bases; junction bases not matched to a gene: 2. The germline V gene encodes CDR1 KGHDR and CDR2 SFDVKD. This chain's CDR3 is CATSDSGTGDTEAFF. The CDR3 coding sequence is TGTGCCACCAGTGATTCGGGGACAGGGGACACTGAAGCTTTCTTT.

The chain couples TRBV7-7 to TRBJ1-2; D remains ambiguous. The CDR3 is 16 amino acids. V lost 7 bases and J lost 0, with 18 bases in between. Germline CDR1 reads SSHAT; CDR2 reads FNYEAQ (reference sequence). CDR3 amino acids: CASTFLGRAPNYGYTF. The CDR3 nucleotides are TGTGCCAGCACCTTTTTAGGGAGGGCCCCTAACTATGGCTACACCTTC.

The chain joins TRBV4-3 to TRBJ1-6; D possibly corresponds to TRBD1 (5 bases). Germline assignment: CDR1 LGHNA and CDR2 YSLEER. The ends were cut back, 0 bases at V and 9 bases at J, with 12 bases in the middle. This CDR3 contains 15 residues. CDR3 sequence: CASSQDGRDTSPLHF. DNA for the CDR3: TGCGCCAGCAGCCAAGATGGCAGGGATACTTCACCCCTCCACTTT.

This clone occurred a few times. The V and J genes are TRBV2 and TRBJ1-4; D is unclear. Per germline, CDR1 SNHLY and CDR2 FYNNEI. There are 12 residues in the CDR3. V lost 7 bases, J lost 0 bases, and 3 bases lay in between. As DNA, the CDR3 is TGTGCCAGCACAGCAACTAATGAAAAACTGTTTTTT. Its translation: CASTATNEKLFF.

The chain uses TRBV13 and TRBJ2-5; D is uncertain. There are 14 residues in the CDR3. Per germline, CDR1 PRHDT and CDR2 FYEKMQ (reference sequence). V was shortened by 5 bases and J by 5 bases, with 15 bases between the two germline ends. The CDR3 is CASSPRRVRETQYF. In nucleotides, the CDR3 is TGTGCCAGCAGCCCCCGCCGGGTTAGGGAGACCCAGTACTTC. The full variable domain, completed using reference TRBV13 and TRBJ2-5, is AAGVIQSPRHLIKEKRETATLKCYPIPRHDTVYWYQQGPGQDPQFLISFYEKMQSDKGSIPDRFSAQQFSDYHSELNMSSLELGDSALYFCASSPRRVRETQYFGPGTRLLVL.

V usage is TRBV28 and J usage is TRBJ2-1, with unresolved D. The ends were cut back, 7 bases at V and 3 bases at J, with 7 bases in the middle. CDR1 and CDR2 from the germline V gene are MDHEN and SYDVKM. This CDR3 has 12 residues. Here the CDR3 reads CASNLGYNEQFF. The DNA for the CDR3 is TGTGCCAGCAATCTCGGCTACAATGAGCAGTTCTTC.

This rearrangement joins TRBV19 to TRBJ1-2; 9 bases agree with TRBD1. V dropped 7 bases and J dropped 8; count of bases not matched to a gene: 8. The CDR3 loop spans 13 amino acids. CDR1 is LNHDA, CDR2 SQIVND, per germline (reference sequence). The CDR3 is CASTLRQGGGYTF. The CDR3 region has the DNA TGTGCCAGTACCCTACGACAGGGGGGAGGCTACACCTTC.

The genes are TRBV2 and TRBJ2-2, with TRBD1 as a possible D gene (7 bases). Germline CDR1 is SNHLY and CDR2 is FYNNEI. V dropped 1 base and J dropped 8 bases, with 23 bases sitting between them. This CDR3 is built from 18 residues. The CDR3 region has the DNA TGTGCCAGCAGTGAAGGAGGAGGGGGCTCCCCTCTTTGGGGGGAGCTGTTTTTT. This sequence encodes CASSEGGGGSPLWGELFF.

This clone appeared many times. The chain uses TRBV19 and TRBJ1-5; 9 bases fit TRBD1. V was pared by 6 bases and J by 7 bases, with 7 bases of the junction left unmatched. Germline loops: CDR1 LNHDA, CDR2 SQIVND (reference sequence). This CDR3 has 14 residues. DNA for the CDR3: TGTGCCAGTAGCCGGACAGGGGATCGGCAGCCCCAGCATTTT. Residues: CASSRTGDRQPQHF.

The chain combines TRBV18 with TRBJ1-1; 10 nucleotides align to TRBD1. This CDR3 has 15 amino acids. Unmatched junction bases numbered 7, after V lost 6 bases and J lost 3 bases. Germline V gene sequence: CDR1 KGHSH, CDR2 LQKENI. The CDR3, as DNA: TGTGCCAGCTCGTCCTTAGGACAGGGGGACACTGAAGCTTTCTTT. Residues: CASSSLGQGDTEAFF. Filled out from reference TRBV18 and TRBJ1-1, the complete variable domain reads NAGVMQNPRHLVRRRGQEARLRCSPMKGHSHVYWYRQLPEEGLKFMVYLQKENIIDESGMPKERFSAEFPKEGPSILRIQQVVRGDSAAYFCASSSLGQGDTEAFFGQGTRLTVV.

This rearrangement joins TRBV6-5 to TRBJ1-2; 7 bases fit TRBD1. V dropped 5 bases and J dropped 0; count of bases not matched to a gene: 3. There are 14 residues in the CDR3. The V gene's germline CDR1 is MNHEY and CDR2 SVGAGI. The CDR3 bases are TGTGCCAGCAGTCAGACAGGGTCTAACTATGGCTACACCTTC. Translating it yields CASSQTGSNYGYTF.